The sequence of this T cell receptor (beta chain) was determined in a study of metastatic and nonmetastatic thyroid tumors. Overall study: Thyroid patients, malignant and benign, had repertoires compared across blood and tumor or nodule tissue.

Study processing details: A classifier of distant metastasis in papillary thyroid cancer was built from CDR3 differences (across clinicopathological groups). TCRdb re-called the PCR reads through MiXCR. For this entry, the V and J calls and clone size follow TCRdb and not the study's own pipeline. The sample lists around 18,000 clones; 9.5% to 15% were seen once. Ahead of thyroid surgery, no patient had received treatment of any kind. Trimming removed 2 bases from V and 6 bases from J, with 7 bases in between. Germline-derived CDR1 and CDR2 are SNHLY and FYNNEI. The CDR3 loop spans 12 amino acids. Findings of the study overall: The study reportedly found significantly higher TCR beta diversity in malignant thyroid tumors than benign nodules, in blood and tumor.

This clone has at least ten counts. Its antigen is undetermined. Sequenced input: blood. J is TRBJ1-1 and V is TRBV2; D not certain. The receptor was isolated from a female donor with papillary thyroid cancer or a benign thyroid nodule (not recorded which). Some clones in this sample may be carry-over from other donors' samples. The CDR3 DNA sequence: TGTGCCAGCAGTGAACCACTCTCTGAAGCTTTCTTT. Amino acids: CASSEPLSEAFF.